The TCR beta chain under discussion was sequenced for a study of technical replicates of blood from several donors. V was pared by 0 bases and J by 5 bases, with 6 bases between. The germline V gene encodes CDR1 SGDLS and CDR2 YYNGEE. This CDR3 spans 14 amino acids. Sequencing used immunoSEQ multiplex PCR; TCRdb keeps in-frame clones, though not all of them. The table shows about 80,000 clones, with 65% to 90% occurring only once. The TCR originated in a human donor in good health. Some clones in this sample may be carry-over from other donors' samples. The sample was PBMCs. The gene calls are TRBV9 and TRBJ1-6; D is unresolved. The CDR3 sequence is CASSVGQNNSPLHF. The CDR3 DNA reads TGTGCCAGCAGCGTAGGCCAGAATAATTCACCCCTCCACTTT.